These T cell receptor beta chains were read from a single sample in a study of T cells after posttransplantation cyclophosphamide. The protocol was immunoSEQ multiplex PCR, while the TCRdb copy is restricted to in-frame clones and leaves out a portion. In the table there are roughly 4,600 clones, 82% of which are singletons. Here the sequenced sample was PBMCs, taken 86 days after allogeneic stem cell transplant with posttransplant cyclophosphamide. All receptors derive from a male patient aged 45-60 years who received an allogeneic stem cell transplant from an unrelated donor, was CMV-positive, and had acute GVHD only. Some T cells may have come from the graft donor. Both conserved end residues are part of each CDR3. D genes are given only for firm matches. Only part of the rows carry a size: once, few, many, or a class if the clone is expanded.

TGTGCCACCAGCAGAGATAGTCCGACATATGGCTACACCTTC | CATSRDSPTYGYTF | TRBV15 | - | 14 | TRBJ1-2 | -
TGTGCCAGCAGCCCCCTCAGGGCGTACGGGGAAAAACTGTTTTTT | CASSPLRAYGEKLFF | TRBV11-2 | - | 15 | TRBJ1-4 | -
TGTGCCAGCAGTGAGGGAGGGTTTGGCTACACCTTC | CASSEGGFGYTF | TRBV2 | - | 12 | TRBJ1-2 | -
TGTGCCAGCAGCTTAGGCTTAGCAGATACGCAGTATTTT | CASSLGLADTQYF | TRBV7-2 | - | 13 | TRBJ2-3 | -
TGTGCCAGCAGCTTGAGCAGGAGGTGGTACGAGCAGTACTTC | CASSLSRRWYEQYF | TRBV5-4 | - | 14 | TRBJ2-7 | -
TGTGCCAGCAGTTTATCCCGGTACAATGAGCAGTTCTTC | CASSLSRYNEQFF | TRBV27 | - | 13 | TRBJ2-1 | -
TGTGCCAGCAGCCAAGAGATTCTCTACGAGCAGTACTTC | CASSQEILYEQYF | TRBV4-2 | - | 13 | TRBJ2-7 | -
TGTGCCACCAGCAGAGATAGGTCAGGGGCTGGCGGAGCTTTCTTT | CATSRDRSGAGGAFF | TRBV15 | - | 15 | TRBJ1-1 | once
TGTGCCAGCAGCCGGGACTATGGGACCCAGTACTTC | CASSRDYGTQYF | TRBV7-2 | TRBD2 | 12 | TRBJ2-5 | -
TGTGCCAGTGCGTATCGAAGCCAGCAGTTCTTC | CASAYRSQQFF | TRBV5-6 | - | 11 | TRBJ2-1 | -
TGCGCCAGCAGCCAAGGCCTACAGGGAAACACTGAAGCTTTCTTT | CASSQGLQGNTEAFF | TRBV4-3 | - | 15 | TRBJ1-1 | -
TGTGCCAGCAGCGTTACAGGGTCTACAAATGAAAAACTGTTTTTT | CASSVTGSTNEKLFF | TRBV9 | - | 15 | TRBJ1-4 | -
TGTGCCTGGACTGGCGGTTCCTACTACGAGCAGTACTTC | CAWTGGSYYEQYF | TRBV30 | - | 13 | TRBJ2-7 | -
TGTGCCTGGAGTGGAATGTGGGGGCGGCGAGATGAGCAGTTCTTC | CAWSGMWGRRDEQFF | TRBV30 | - | 15 | TRBJ2-1 | -
TGTGCCAGCAGCTTAGGAGGCGGGTCGAGCTCCTACAATGAGCAGTTCTTC | CASSLGGGSSSYNEQFF | TRBV7-2 | - | 17 | TRBJ2-1 | -
TGTGCCAGCAGGAGAGGGAACTATGGCTACACCTTC | CASRRGNYGYTF | TRBV6-5 | - | 12 | TRBJ1-2 | -
TGTGCCAGCAGTTTATTCAGTGCCGCAACGACAGATACGCAGTATTTT | CASSLFSAATTDTQYF | TRBV27 | - | 16 | TRBJ2-3 | -
TGTGCCATCCCGGGACAGGGGTGGGGCTACACCTTC | CAIPGQGWGYTF | TRBV2 | TRBD1 | 12 | TRBJ1-2 | -
TGTGCCAGCAGCTTAGATACAGGGCCCTCCCCCCCCTACGAGCAGTACTTC | CASSLDTGPSPPYEQYF | TRBV7-8 | - | 17 | TRBJ2-7 | -
TGTGCCAGCAGCCAAGATCCCTGGACAGGTCCGGATGAGCAGTACTTC | CASSQDPWTGPDEQYF | TRBV14 | TRBD1 | 16 | TRBJ2-7 | once
TGTGCCAGCTCACTGGCGGGAGGGCCTAGCACAGATACGCAGTATTTT | CASSLAGGPSTDTQYF | TRBV18 | TRBD2 | 16 | TRBJ2-3 | -
TGTGCCAGCAGCTTATGGCTAGCTATGAACACCGGGGAGCTGTTTTTT | CASSLWLAMNTGELFF | TRBV5-5 | - | 16 | TRBJ2-2 | -
TGCGCCAGCAGCTTGGAGGGGACAGTGGGAACCGGGGAGCTGTTTTTT | CASSLEGTVGTGELFF | TRBV5-1 | TRBD1 | 16 | TRBJ2-2 | -
TGTGCCAGCAGCCCCGGAGGCAGGAACACTGAAGCTTTCTTT | CASSPGGRNTEAFF | TRBV11-1 | - | 14 | TRBJ1-1 | -
TGTGCCAGCAGCGGGGGACTAGCGGGAGCCATGGAGCTGTTTTTT | CASSGGLAGAMELFF | TRBV9 | TRBD2 | 15 | TRBJ2-2 | -
TGTGCCAGCAGCCAGGTCAGCCACGAGCAGTACTTC | CASSQVSHEQYF | TRBV7-9 | - | 12 | TRBJ2-7 | -
TGCAGCGTTGAACCGAAGGTTAGCGGGGAAACGGATACGCAGTATTTT | CSVEPKVSGETDTQYF | TRBV29-1 | TRBD2 | 16 | TRBJ2-3 | -
TGTGCTAGTGGTTTATACAGGGGTGATGAGCAGTTCTTC | CASGLYRGDEQFF | TRBV12-5 | TRBD1 | 13 | TRBJ2-1 | -
TGTGCCAGCAGCCAAGGTGGTAGTTTTGAGCAGTTCTTC | CASSQGGSFEQFF | TRBV4-2 | - | 13 | TRBJ2-1 | once
TGTGCCAGCAGCCCCCATGCGGCTAGCGATTTCTCCTACGAGCAGTACTTC | CASSPHAASDFSYEQYF | TRBV5-4 | - | 17 | TRBJ2-7 | -
TGTGCCAGCAGCTTGGGACAGGGTAACGAGCAGTACTTC | CASSLGQGNEQYF | TRBV11-1 | TRBD1 | 13 | TRBJ2-7 | -
TGTGCCAGCAGTGGGAGTCCGTTCAATCAGCCCCAGCATTTT | CASSGSPFNQPQHF | TRBV2 | - | 14 | TRBJ1-5 | -
TGTGCCAGCAGTTTATCACAGATTTACAATGAGCAGTTCTTC | CASSLSQIYNEQFF | TRBV27 | - | 14 | TRBJ2-1 | -
TGTGCCAGCAGTTCCGGGACAGGGGCCCTATTTGACACCTTC | CASSSGTGALFDTF | TRBV7-9 | TRBD1 | 14 | TRBJ1-2 | -
TGTGCCAGCAGCCCCTCGTCTCCCGGGACTAGCATGGATACGCAGTATTTT | CASSPSSPGTSMDTQYF | TRBV7-8 | TRBD2 | 17 | TRBJ2-3 | -
TGTGCCAGCAGCCCAAGAGCCCCCGGGACAGGGGGCGGGAAAGCTTTCTTT | CASSPRAPGTGGGKAFF | TRBV11-3 | TRBD1 | 17 | TRBJ1-1 | -
TGTGCCAGCAGTGCCCAGGGGGAGAACACTGAAGCTTTCTTT | CASSAQGENTEAFF | TRBV6-1 | TRBD1 | 14 | TRBJ1-1 | -
TGTGCCTGGAGTGTACGAGGTCCCGCGGGGGATACGCAGTATTTT | CAWSVRGPAGDTQYF | TRBV30 | - | 15 | TRBJ2-3 | -
TGCGCCAGCAGCCAAGACTCTAGCGGGGCCTACAATGAGCAGTTCTTC | CASSQDSSGAYNEQFF | TRBV4-1 | TRBD2 | 16 | TRBJ2-1 | -
TGCGCCAGCAGCCAAGATATTACGCGGGGGTACACCGGGGAGCTGTTTTTT | CASSQDITRGYTGELFF | TRBV4-3 | TRBD2 | 17 | TRBJ2-2 | -
TGTGCCAGCAGCGTAGTTGTTGGCACTGGCTACACCTTC | CASSVVVGTGYTF | TRBV9 | - | 13 | TRBJ1-2 | once
TGTGCCAGCAGCCCTGAAGGGACAAACACCGGGGAGCTGTTTTTT | CASSPEGTNTGELFF | TRBV2 | - | 15 | TRBJ2-2 | -
TGCGCCAGCAGCTTGGCCGGGACTTCTACTTCTGGGGCCAACGTCCTGACTTTC | CASSLAGTSTSGANVLTF | TRBV5-1 | - | 18 | TRBJ2-6 | once
TGTGCCAGCAGCCCGTCAGTGTCCTACGAGCAGTACTTC | CASSPSVSYEQYF | TRBV13 | - | 13 | TRBJ2-7 | -
TGTGCTAGTGGAACTTGGGAGGGGTCGAACACCGGGGAGCTGTTTTTT | CASGTWEGSNTGELFF | TRBV12-5 | TRBD2 | 16 | TRBJ2-2 | -
TGTGCCAGCAGCGCCACGGGCTACGAGCAGTACTTC | CASSATGYEQYF | TRBV11-1 | - | 12 | TRBJ2-7 | -
TGTGCCAGCTCACAGACTAGCGGACCCTACAATGAGCAGTTCTTC | CASSQTSGPYNEQFF | TRBV18 | TRBD2 | 15 | TRBJ2-1 | -
TGTGCCAGCAGCTTACAGGACAATCAGCCCCAGCATTTT | CASSLQDNQPQHF | TRBV7-6 | - | 13 | TRBJ1-5 | -
TGTGCCAGCAGTGCGGGGGGTTCTGGGACCCAGTACTTC | CASSAGGSGTQYF | TRBV6-1 | TRBD2 | 13 | TRBJ2-5 | few
TGTGCCAGCAGTTCCAGCGGGGGGGTAGATACGCAGTATTTT | CASSSSGGVDTQYF | TRBV27 | TRBD2 | 14 | TRBJ2-3 | -
TGTGCCAGCAGCCATAATCCGACCGGGGCCTACAATGAGCAGTTCTTC | CASSHNPTGAYNEQFF | TRBV7-9 | - | 16 | TRBJ2-1 | -
TGCGCCAGCTCGACCGGGACAGGGGGACTTGAGCAGTTCTTC | CASSTGTGGLEQFF | TRBV5-1 | TRBD1 | 14 | TRBJ2-1 | -
TGTGCCAGCAGCTTAGCCCCGGGCTCCTACAATGAGCAGTTCTTC | CASSLAPGSYNEQFF | TRBV7-3 | - | 15 | TRBJ2-1 | -
TGTGCCAGCAGCTTAAGCAGGGACAGGGGATCTAATGAGCAGTTCTTC | CASSLSRDRGSNEQFF | TRBV7-3 | TRBD1 | 16 | TRBJ2-1 | -
TGTGCCAGCAGTGAAGTGACCGGAGCGGGGCCCACAGATACGCAGTATTTT | CASSEVTGAGPTDTQYF | TRBV2 | TRBD2 | 17 | TRBJ2-3 | -
TGTGCCAGCAGTGCCAAGAGCGGGGGGAACACCGGGGAGCTGTTTTTT | CASSAKSGGNTGELFF | TRBV6-1 | TRBD2 | 16 | TRBJ2-2 | -